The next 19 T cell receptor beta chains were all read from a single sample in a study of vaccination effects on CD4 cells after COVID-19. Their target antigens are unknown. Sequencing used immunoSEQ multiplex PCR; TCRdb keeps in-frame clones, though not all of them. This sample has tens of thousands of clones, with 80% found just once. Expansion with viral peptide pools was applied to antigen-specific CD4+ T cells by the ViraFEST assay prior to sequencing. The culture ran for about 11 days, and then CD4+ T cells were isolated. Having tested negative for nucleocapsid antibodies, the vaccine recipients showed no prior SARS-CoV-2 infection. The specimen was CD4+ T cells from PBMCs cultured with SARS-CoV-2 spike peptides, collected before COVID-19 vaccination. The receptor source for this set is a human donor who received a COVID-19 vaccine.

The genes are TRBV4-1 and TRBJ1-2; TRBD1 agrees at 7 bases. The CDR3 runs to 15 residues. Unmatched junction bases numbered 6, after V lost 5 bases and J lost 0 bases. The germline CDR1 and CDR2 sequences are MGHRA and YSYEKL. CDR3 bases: TGCGCCAGCAGCGACTCCGGGACAGCTAACTATGGCTACACCTTC. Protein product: CASSDSGTANYGYTF.

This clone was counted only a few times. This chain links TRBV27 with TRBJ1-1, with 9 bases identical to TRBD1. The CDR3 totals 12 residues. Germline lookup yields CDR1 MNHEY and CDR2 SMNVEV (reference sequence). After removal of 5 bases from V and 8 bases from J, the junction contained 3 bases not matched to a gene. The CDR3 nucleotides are TGTGCCAGCAGTGATACAGGGGGCGAAGCTTTCTTT. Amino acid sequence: CASSDTGGEAFF.

Here the CDR3 reads CASSVGALGNQPQHF. CDR3 nucleotide sequence: TGTGCCAGTAGTGTTGGCGCTTTGGGCAATCAGCCCCAGCATTTT. V and J are TRBV19 and TRBJ1-5; D call uncertain. Germline CDR1 and CDR2: LNHDA and SQIVND (reference sequence). The CDR3 consists of 15 residues. V lost 5 bases and J 2 bases, leaving 13 bases between the germline ends.

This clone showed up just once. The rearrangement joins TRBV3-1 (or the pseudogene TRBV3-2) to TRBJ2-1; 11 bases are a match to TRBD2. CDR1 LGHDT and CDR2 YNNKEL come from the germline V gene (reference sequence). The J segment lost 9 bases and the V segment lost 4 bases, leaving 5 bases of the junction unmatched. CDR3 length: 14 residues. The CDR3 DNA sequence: TGTGCCAGCAGCCTTAGCGGGGGGGTGGTTGAGCAGTTCTTC. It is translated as CASSLSGGVVEQFF.

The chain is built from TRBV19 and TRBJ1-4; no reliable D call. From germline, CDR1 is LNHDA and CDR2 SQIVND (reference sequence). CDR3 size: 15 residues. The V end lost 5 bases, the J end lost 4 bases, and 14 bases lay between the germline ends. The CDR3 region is CASSEDVRLNEKLFF. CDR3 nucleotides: TGTGCCAGTAGTGAGGACGTTCGTCTTAATGAAAAACTGTTTTTT. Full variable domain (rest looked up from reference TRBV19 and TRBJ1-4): DGGITQSPKYLFRKEGQNVTLSCEQNLNHDAMYWYRQDPGQGLRLIYYSQIVNDFQKGDIAEGYSVSREKKESFPLTVTSAQKNPTAFYLCASSEDVRLNEKLFFGSGTQLSVL.

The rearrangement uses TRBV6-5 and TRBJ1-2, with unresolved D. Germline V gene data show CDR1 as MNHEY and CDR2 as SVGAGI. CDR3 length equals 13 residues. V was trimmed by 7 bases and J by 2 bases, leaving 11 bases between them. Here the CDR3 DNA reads TGTGCCAGCACACTTGACGTAAACTATGGCTACACCTTC. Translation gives CASTLDVNYGYTF.

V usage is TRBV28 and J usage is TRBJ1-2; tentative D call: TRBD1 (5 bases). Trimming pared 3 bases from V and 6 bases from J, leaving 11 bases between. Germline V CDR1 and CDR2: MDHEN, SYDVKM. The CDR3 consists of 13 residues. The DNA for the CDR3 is TGTGCCAGCAGTTTCATGAGGGGTCATGGCTACACCTTC. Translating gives CASSFMRGHGYTF.

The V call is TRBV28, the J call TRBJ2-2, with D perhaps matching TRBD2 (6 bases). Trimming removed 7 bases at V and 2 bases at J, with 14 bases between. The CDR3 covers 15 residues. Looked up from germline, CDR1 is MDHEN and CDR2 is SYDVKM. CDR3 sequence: CASTKGLSNTGELFF. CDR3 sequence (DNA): TGTGCCAGCACCAAGGGACTTTCCAACACCGGGGAGCTGTTTTTT.

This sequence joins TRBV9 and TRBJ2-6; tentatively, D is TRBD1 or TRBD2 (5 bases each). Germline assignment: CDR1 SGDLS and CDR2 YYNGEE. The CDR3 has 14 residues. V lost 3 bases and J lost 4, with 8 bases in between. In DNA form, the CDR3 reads TGTGCCAGCAGCGCGGGGCCCGGGGCCAACGTCCTGACTTTC. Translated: CASSAGPGANVLTF.

The chain's CDR3 is CATSALGGGQETQYF. The CDR3 region has the DNA TGTGCCACCAGTGCCCTCGGGGGGGGCCAAGAGACCCAGTACTTC. The V call is TRBV24-1, the J call TRBJ2-5; 8 nucleotides line up with TRBD2. Germline CDR1 KGHDR, CDR2 SFDVKD. After removal of 5 bases from V and 1 base from J, the junction contained 5 bases not matched to a gene. The CDR3 is made up of 15 amino acids.

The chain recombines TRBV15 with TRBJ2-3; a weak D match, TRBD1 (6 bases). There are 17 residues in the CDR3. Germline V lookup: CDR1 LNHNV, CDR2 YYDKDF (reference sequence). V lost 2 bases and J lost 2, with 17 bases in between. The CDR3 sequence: CATSRLIQGGDTDTQYF. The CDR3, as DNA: TGTGCCACCAGCAGATTAATACAGGGTGGGGACACAGATACGCAGTATTTT.

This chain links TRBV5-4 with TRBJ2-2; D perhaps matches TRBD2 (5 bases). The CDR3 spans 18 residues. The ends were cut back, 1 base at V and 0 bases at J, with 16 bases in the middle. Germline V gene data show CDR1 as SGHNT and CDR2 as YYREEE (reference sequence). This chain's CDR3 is CASSLSVGLNSNTGELFF. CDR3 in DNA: TGTGCCAGCAGCTTGTCCGTTGGACTTAACTCGAACACCGGGGAGCTGTTTTTT.

In DNA, the CDR3 is TGTGCCAGCAGCCAAGGACCAAGACAGTCGGGCGGCTATGGCTACACCTTC. This codes for CASSQGPRQSGGYGYTF. This sequence joins TRBV3-1 (or the pseudogene TRBV3-2) and TRBJ1-2; tentatively, D is TRBD1 (5 bases). The CDR3 spans 17 residues. V shed 1 base and J shed 4 bases, with 19 bases lying between them. Germline lookup yields CDR1 LGHDT and CDR2 YNNKEL (reference sequence).

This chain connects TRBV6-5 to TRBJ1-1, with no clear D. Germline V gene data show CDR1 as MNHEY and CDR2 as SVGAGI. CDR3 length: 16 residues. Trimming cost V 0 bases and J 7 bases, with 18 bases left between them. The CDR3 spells CASSYSGQLFSIEAFF. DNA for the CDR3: TGTGCCAGCAGTTACTCGGGCCAGCTCTTCTCGATTGAAGCTTTCTTT.

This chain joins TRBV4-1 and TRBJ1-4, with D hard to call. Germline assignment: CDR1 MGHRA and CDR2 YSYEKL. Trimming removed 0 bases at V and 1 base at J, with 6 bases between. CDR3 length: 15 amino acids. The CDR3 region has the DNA TGCGCCAGCAGCCAAGACAGAGTAACTAATGAAAAACTGTTTTTT. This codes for CASSQDRVTNEKLFF.

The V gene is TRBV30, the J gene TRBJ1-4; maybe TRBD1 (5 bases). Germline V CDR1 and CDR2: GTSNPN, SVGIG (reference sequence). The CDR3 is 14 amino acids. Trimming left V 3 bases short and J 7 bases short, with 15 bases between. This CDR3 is CAWRSPGGIEKLFF. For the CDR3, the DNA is TGTGCCTGGAGGTCCCCGGGGGGGATTGAAAAACTGTTTTTT.

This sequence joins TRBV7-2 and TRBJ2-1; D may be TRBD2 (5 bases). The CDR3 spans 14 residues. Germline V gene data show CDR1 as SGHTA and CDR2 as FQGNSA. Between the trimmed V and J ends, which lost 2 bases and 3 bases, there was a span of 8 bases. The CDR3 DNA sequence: TGTGCCAGCAGCTTAAACGGGAACTACAATGAGCAGTTCTTC. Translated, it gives CASSLNGNYNEQFF.

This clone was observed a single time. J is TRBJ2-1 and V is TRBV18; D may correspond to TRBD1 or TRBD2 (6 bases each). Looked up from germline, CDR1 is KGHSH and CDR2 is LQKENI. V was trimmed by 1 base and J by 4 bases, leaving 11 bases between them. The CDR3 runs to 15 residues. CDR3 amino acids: CASSPQGGSYNEQFF. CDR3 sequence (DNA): TGTGCCAGCTCACCACAGGGGGGCAGTTACAATGAGCAGTTCTTC.

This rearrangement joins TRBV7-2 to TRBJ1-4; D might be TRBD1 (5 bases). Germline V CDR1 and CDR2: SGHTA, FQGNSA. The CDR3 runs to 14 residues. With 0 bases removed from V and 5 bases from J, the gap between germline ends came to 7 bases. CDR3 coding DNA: TGTGCCAGCAGCTTAGCTGGGGGGAATGAAAAACTGTTTTTT. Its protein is CASSLAGGNEKLFF.